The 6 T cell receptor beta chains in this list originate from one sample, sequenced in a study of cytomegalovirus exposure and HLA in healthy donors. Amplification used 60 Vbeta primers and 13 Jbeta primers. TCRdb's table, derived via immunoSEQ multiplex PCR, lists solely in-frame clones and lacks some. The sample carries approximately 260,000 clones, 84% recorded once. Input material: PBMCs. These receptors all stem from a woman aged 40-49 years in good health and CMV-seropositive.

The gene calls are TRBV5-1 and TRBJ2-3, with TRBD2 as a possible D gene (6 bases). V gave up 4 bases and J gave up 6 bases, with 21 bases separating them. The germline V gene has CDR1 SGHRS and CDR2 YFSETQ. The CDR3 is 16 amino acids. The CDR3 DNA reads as TGCGCCAGCAGCCCACCTGGGGGGAGAGGTGCTGATACGCAGTATTTT. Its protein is CASSPPGGRGADTQYF.

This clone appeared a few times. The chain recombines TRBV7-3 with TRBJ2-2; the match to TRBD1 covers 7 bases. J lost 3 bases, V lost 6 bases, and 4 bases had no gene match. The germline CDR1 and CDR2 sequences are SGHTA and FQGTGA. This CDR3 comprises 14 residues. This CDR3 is CASRKTGDTGELFF. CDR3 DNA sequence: TGTGCCAGCAGAAAAACAGGGGACACCGGGGAGCTGTTTTTT.

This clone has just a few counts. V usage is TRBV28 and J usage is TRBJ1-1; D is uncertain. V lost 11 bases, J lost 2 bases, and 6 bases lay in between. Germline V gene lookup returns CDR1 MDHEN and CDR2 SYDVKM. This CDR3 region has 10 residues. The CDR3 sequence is CAVSNTEAFF. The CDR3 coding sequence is TGTGCCGTGTCAAACACTGAAGCTTTCTTT.

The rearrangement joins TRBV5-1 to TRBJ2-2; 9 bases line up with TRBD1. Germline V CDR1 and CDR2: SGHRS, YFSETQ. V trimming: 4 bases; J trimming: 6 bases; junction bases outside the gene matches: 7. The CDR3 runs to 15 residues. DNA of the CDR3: TGCGCCAGCAGCGATCGGACAGGGGTCCCCGGGGAGCTGTTTTTT. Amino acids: CASSDRTGVPGELFF.

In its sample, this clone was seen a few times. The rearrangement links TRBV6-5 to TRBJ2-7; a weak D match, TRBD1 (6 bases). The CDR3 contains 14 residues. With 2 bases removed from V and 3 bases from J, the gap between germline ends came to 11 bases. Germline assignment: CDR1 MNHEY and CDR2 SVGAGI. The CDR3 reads CASSYRTGYYEQYF. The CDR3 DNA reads TGTGCCAGCAGTTACCGTACAGGGTACTACGAGCAGTACTTC.

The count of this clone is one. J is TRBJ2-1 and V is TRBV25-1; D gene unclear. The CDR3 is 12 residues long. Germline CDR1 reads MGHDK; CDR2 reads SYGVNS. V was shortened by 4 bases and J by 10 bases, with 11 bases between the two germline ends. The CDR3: CASSGPQFEQFF. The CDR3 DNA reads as TGTGCCAGCAGTGGTCCACAGTTCGAGCAGTTCTTC.